This T cell receptor (beta chain) appears in the sequencing data of a study of identical twins' blood T cells. A previously described protocol, modified, built RNA-based TCR cDNA libraries. TCRdb itself ran the 5' RACE reads through MiXCR, one entry per CDR3 protein. Counted here are hundreds of thousands of distinct CDR3 sequences, over 25% occurring once; the ten biggest clones make up more than 5.5%. The sample consisted of PBMCs. The TCR comes from a woman aged 18-49 years in good health.

CDR3 residues: CASSVVGNSPLHF. The CDR3 DNA sequence: TGTGCCAGCAGCGTAGTCGGAAATTCACCCCTCCACTTT. This chain uses TRBV9 with TRBJ1-6; D remains unclear. Germline V CDR1 and CDR2: SGDLS, YYNGEE. The CDR3 runs 13 residues. The V end was cut by 0 bases, the J end by 7 bases, with 5 bases between.